This entry lists 22 T cell receptor beta chains sequenced from one sample in a study of shared clonotypes between healthy human individuals. TCRdb's copy holds only in-frame clones and misses some; the assay was immunoSEQ multiplex PCR. The table has approximately 500,000 clones, 90% to 96% seen once; the top ten hold 0.05% to 0.07%. The sequenced sample was naive CD4+ T cells sorted from blood. Sample subset: CD45RA+ positively selected. The receptors come from a woman aged 25 to 39 in good health.

The rearrangement joins TRBV7-9 to TRBJ1-3; D possibly corresponds to TRBD1 (5 bases). The CDR3 length is 19 residues. Deletions cut 1 base from V and 8 bases from J, with 27 bases between. Germline CDR1 and CDR2: SEHNR and FQNEAQ (reference sequence). CDR3 sequence: CASSLEGVVGAALGHTIYF. In DNA form, the CDR3 reads TGTGCCAGCAGCTTAGAAGGGGTTGTGGGAGCGGCCCTTGGGCACACCATATATTTT.

This clone was observed once. The CDR3 sequence: CASSIAGGFYEQYF. DNA for the CDR3: TGTGCCAGCAGTATAGCGGGAGGCTTCTACGAGCAGTACTTC. The V gene is TRBV7-2, the J gene TRBJ2-7; TRBD2 matches at 10 bases. J gave up 3 bases and V 6 bases, and 5 bases lay outside the gene matches. Germline V lookup: CDR1 SGHTA, CDR2 FQGNSA. CDR3 length equals 14 residues.

The genes are TRBV4-1 and TRBJ2-7; D is unresolved. The V gene lost 1 base and the J gene lost 2 bases, with 12 bases spanning the gap. The CDR3 spans 15 residues. Germline V gene sequence: CDR1 MGHRA, CDR2 YSYEKL. For the CDR3, the DNA is TGCGCCAGCAGCCAAGCCAACTTACCCCCCTACGAGCAGTACTTC. Translation gives CASSQANLPPYEQYF.

The chain uses TRBV18 and TRBJ2-2; 9 bases align to TRBD2. Trimming took 1 base from V and 1 from J; bases not matched to a gene: 4. This CDR3 comprises 17 residues. Germline V gene data show CDR1 as KGHSH and CDR2 as LQKENI. CDR3 loop: CASSPRASGKNTGELFF. DNA for the CDR3: TGTGCCAGCTCACCACGGGCTAGCGGGAAGAACACCGGGGAGCTGTTTTTT.

The CDR3 here is CASSQDRASGTQYF. The CDR3 nucleotides are TGTGCCAGCAGCCAGGACCGGGCTAGCGGGACCCAGTACTTC. The chain uses TRBV14 and TRBJ2-5, with 7 positions matching TRBD2. The V segment lost 3 bases and the J segment 7 bases; nucleotides outside the gene matches: 8. Germline-derived CDR1 and CDR2 are SGHDN and FVKESK. The CDR3 sequence is 14 residues long.

The chain carries TRBV18 and TRBJ1-1, with a weak D call TRBD1 (6 bases). V lost 3 bases, J lost 0 bases, and 11 bases lay in between. CDR1 and CDR2 from the germline V gene are KGHSH and LQKENI. This CDR3 has 15 residues. The CDR3: CASSPRTAVNTEAFF. CDR3 bases: TGTGCCAGCTCACCCAGGACAGCCGTGAACACTGAAGCTTTCTTT. The whole variable domain, remainder taken from reference TRBV18 and TRBJ1-1, is NAGVMQNPRHLVRRRGQEARLRCSPMKGHSHVYWYRQLPEEGLKFMVYLQKENIIDESGMPKERFSAEFPKEGPSILRIQQVVRGDSAAYFCASSPRTAVNTEAFFGQGTRLTVV.

The chain links TRBV15 to TRBJ2-7; 9 positions match TRBD2. J was trimmed by 6 bases and V by 0 bases; bases with no gene match: 9. CDR1 and CDR2 from the germline V gene are LNHNV and YYDKDF (reference sequence). The CDR3 runs 16 residues. The CDR3 DNA reads TGTGCCACCAGCAGAGATCCTGCGGGAGGGAGAGGCGAGCAGTACTTC. It is translated as CATSRDPAGGRGEQYF. Together with reference TRBV15 and TRBJ2-7, the CDR3 gives the full variable domain: DAMVIQNPRYQVTQFGKPVTLSCSQTLNHNVMYWYQQKSSQAPKLLFHYYDKDFNNEADTPDNFQSRRPNTSFCFLDIRSPGLGDTAMYLCATSRDPAGGRGEQYFGPGTRLTVT.

The CDR3 loop is CASSLYREAKNIQYF. The CDR3 DNA follows: TGTGCCAGCAGTTTATACAGGGAAGCCAAAAACATTCAGTACTTC. The rearrangement links TRBV28 to TRBJ2-4; a weak D match, TRBD1 (6 bases). The length of the CDR3 is 15 residues. Germline V gene sequence: CDR1 MDHEN, CDR2 SYDVKM. V was pared by 1 base and J by 0 bases, with 7 bases between.

J is TRBJ2-2 and V is TRBV2; 8 bases line up with TRBD2. With V trimmed by 5 bases and J by 6 bases, 11 bases remained unmatched. This CDR3 is built from 16 residues. Germline V lookup: CDR1 SNHLY, CDR2 FYNNEI. CDR3 amino acids: CASSTILAAGAGELFF. The CDR3 DNA sequence: TGTGCCAGCAGTACAATACTAGCGGCCGGGGCCGGGGAGCTGTTTTTT.

This chain uses TRBV9 with TRBJ2-2; tentatively, D is TRBD1 (5 bases). V gave up 0 bases and J gave up 7 bases, with 13 bases separating them. The CDR3 is 15 amino acids. Germline V gene sequence: CDR1 SGDLS, CDR2 YYNGEE. The CDR3 DNA sequence: TGTGCCAGCAGCGTAGACCAGTCAGGGATCGGGGAGCTGTTTTTT. This sequence encodes CASSVDQSGIGELFF.

This clone was picked up one time. The rearrangement links TRBV27 to TRBJ1-2, with no clear D. CDR3 length: 14 amino acids. Trimming left V 5 bases short and J 1 base short, with 11 bases between. Germline V gives CDR1 MNHEY, CDR2 SMNVEV (reference sequence). CDR3 nucleotides: TGTGCCAGCAGTACGGACTTATATAACTATGGCTACACCTTC. This codes for CASSTDLYNYGYTF.

V gene TRBV18 combines with J gene TRBJ2-6, with D perhaps matching TRBD1 or TRBD2 (5 bases each). Germline V gene sequence: CDR1 KGHSH, CDR2 LQKENI. The CDR3 runs to 15 residues. Trimming pared 0 bases from V and 4 bases from J, leaving 7 bases between. CDR3 coding DNA: TGTGCCAGCTCACCACCGGGGGTAGGGGCCAACGTCCTGACTTTC. Residues: CASSPPGVGANVLTF. The complete variable domain, with remaining parts taken from reference TRBV18 and TRBJ2-6, reads NAGVMQNPRHLVRRRGQEARLRCSPMKGHSHVYWYRQLPEEGLKFMVYLQKENIIDESGMPKERFSAEFPKEGPSILRIQQVVRGDSAAYFCASSPPGVGANVLTFGAGSRLTVL.

The chain carries TRBV18 and TRBJ1-5, with a possible D match to TRBD1 (6 bases). Germline V lookup: CDR1 KGHSH, CDR2 LQKENI. CDR3 size: 14 residues. Trimming cost V 2 bases and J 6 bases, with 11 bases left between them. DNA for the CDR3: TGTGCCAGCTCACCAGCAGGGGTCGGTCAGCCCCAGCATTTT. The encoded protein is CASSPAGVGQPQHF.

This clone was seen more than once but under ten times. The chain joins TRBV11-2 to TRBJ2-2; 8 bases line up with TRBD2. Unmatched junction bases numbered 4, after V lost 3 bases and J lost 4 bases. Germline V gene lookup returns CDR1 SGHAT and CDR2 FQNNGV. This CDR3 has 15 amino acids. Written as DNA, the CDR3 is TGTGCCAGCAGCTTGGCGGGGGGACCCACCGGGGAGCTGTTTTTT. The encoded protein is CASSLAGGPTGELFF.

The CDR3 protein is CASRVAGGRYEQYF. CDR3 sequence (DNA): TGTGCCAGCCGTGTTGCGGGAGGTCGCTACGAGCAGTACTTC. This chain uses TRBV5-3 with TRBJ2-7; 8 bases line up with TRBD2. TRBV5-3 is an ORF for which the function is uncertain. V was clipped by 8 bases and J by 3 bases; unmatched bases: 10. This CDR3 has 14 residues.

The chain has TRBV18 and TRBJ2-3; the D gene is possibly TRBD2 (6 bases). V was pared by 3 bases and J by 9 bases, with 16 bases between. This CDR3 region has 14 residues. CDR1 is KGHSH and CDR2 is LQKENI in the germline V gene. The CDR3 DNA sequence: TGTGCCAGCTCACCTTTAGCGGAGGAGGAGACGCAGTATTTT. Residues: CASSPLAEEETQYF.

The chain is built from TRBV10-2 and TRBJ2-6; D unresolved. The germline CDR1 and CDR2 sequences are WSHSY and SAAADI. V lost 5 bases, J lost 0 bases, and 5 bases lay in between. The CDR3 consists of 14 residues. The CDR3 reads CASSWNSGANVLTF. The CDR3 nucleotides read TGCGCCAGCAGTTGGAACTCTGGGGCCAACGTCCTGACTTTC.

This chain connects TRBV19 to TRBJ2-6; D not resolved. CDR3 length: 15 residues. The V gene lost 3 bases and the J gene lost 0 bases, with 6 bases spanning the gap. From germline, CDR1 is LNHDA and CDR2 SQIVND (reference sequence). The CDR3 loop is CASSIWFSGANVLTF. In DNA form, the CDR3 reads TGTGCCAGTAGTATTTGGTTCTCTGGGGCCAACGTCCTGACTTTC. The whole variable domain, remainder taken from reference TRBV19 and TRBJ2-6, is DGGITQSPKYLFRKEGQNVTLSCEQNLNHDAMYWYRQDPGQGLRLIYYSQIVNDFQKGDIAEGYSVSREKKESFPLTVTSAQKNPTAFYLCASSIWFSGANVLTFGAGSRLTVL.

V usage is TRBV5-4 and J usage is TRBJ2-7, with D uncertain. The CDR3 has 16 residues. Germline CDR1 SGHNT, CDR2 YYREEE (reference sequence). V dropped 0 bases and J dropped 0 bases, with 13 bases sitting between them. The CDR3 is CASSLEGDGYSYEQYF. The DNA for the CDR3 is TGTGCCAGCAGCTTGGAAGGTGACGGGTACTCCTACGAGCAGTACTTC.

The J gene is TRBJ2-1, the V gene TRBV6-5; TRBD2 aligns across 7 bases. V was clipped by 0 bases and J by 5 bases; unmatched bases: 7. Germline V gene sequence: CDR1 MNHEY, CDR2 SVGAGI. CDR3 length: 16 amino acids. CDR3 nucleotides: TGTGCCAGCAGTTACTCAGGAGCGGGGTCTAACAATGAGCAGTTCTTC. Translated: CASSYSGAGSNNEQFF.

The chain combines TRBV19 with TRBJ1-5, with D unresolved. The CDR3 totals 13 residues. CDR1 and CDR2 from the germline V gene are LNHDA and SQIVND (reference sequence). Trimming took off 7 bases at V and 3 bases at J, with 10 bases between the two ends. The CDR3 DNA sequence: TGTGCCAGTACCCAGAGCCACAATCAGCCCCAGCATTTT. Protein product: CASTQSHNQPQHF.

V is TRBV21-1 and J is TRBJ1-1; the DNA was not compared with TRBD1, the D call given in the table. TRBV21-1 is an annotated pseudogene. CDR3 size: 16 residues. DNA for the CDR3: TGTGCCAGCAGCAATGGACCCGGGACAGCTAACACTGAAGCTTTCTTT. This sequence encodes CASSNGPGTANTEAFF.